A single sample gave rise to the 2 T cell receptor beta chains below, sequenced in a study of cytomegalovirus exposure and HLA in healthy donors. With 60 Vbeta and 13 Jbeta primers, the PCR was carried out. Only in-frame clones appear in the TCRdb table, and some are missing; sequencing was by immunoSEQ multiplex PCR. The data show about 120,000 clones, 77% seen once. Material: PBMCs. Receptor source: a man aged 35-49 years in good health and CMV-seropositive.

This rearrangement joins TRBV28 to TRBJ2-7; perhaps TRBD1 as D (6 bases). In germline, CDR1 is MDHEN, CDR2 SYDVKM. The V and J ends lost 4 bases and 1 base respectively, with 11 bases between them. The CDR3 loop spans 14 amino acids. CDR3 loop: CASSSLTGSYEQYF. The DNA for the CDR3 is TGTGCCAGCAGTTCTCTGACAGGATCCTACGAGCAGTACTTC.

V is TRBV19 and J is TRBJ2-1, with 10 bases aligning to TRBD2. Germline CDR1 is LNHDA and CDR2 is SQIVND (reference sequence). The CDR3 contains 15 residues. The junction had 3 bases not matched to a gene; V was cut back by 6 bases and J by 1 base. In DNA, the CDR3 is TGTGCCAGTAGACTAGCGGGGTCGTCCTACAATGAGCAGTTCTTC. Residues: CASRLAGSSYNEQFF.